Below, 7 T cell receptor beta chains from the same sample are listed, as sequenced in a study of blood T cells in healthy people across ages. Combining a sample-barcoded 5' primer with a J-beta primer mix, a second PCR ran for about 6 to 12 cycles. MiXCR was run by TCRdb on the 5' RACE reads, yielding one entry per CDR3 protein. The data show more than 550,000 distinct CDR3 sequences, about 20% seen once. Sequenced input: blood. The source is a man between 65 and 79 years old in good health.

The chain is built from TRBV9 and TRBJ2-7; D might be TRBD1 (6 bases). The V end lost 2 bases, the J end lost 3 bases, and 15 bases lay between the germline ends. Germline V gene data show CDR1 as SGDLS and CDR2 as YYNGEE. This CDR3 contains 15 residues. CDR3 sequence (DNA): TGTGCCAGCAGCGTCGGGGCAGGGGATTTCTACGAGCAGTACGTC. This sequence encodes CASSVGAGDFYEQYV.

The chain is built from TRBV7-2 and TRBJ2-1, with D unclear. CDR3 length: 13 amino acids. Germline CDR1 and CDR2: SGHTA and FQGNSA. V was shortened by 1 base and J by 9 bases, with 10 bases between the two germline ends. CDR3 amino acids: CASSLVDLGEQFF. As DNA, the CDR3 is TGTGCCAGCAGCTTAGTAGATTTAGGTGAGCAGTTCTTC.

This clonotype was seen a handful of times. This chain joins TRBV6-2 or TRBV6-3 and TRBJ2-4; D is possibly TRBD2 (6 bases). From germline, CDR1 is MNHEY and CDR2 SVGEGT. V dropped 4 bases and J dropped 1 base, with 11 bases sitting between them. This CDR3 is built from 15 residues. The CDR3 region has the DNA TGTGCCAGCAGTTTACTAGCAGCTGCCAAAAACATTCAGTACTTC. Amino acids: CASSLLAAAKNIQYF.

This chain uses TRBV7-3 with TRBJ2-7; no firm D call. Per the germline V gene, CDR1 is SGHTA and CDR2 is FQGTGA. The V end lost 5 bases, the J end lost 2 bases, and 1 base lay between the germline ends. The CDR3 has 10 amino acids. The CDR3 region has the DNA TGTGCCAGCAGCCCCTACGAGCAGTACGTC. Its protein is CASSPYEQYV.

This clonotype was counted a few times. This chain connects TRBV14 to TRBJ2-5, with 9 positions matching TRBD2. V gave up 2 bases and J gave up 4 bases; unmatched junction bases: 11. Germline lookup yields CDR1 SGHDN and CDR2 FVKESK. The CDR3 has 17 amino acids. In DNA, the CDR3 is TGTGCCAGCAGCCAATTGATAATAGCGGGAGTAGTAGAGACCCAGTACTTC. Translation: CASSQLIIAGVVETQYF.

The V call is TRBV28, the J call TRBJ2-5; 7 bases are shared with TRBD1. The end of the DNA fits TRBJ2-7 better, so the J call may be wrong. Germline V gives CDR1 MDHEN, CDR2 SYDVKM. The CDR3 totals 14 residues. CDR3: CASRKSQGTHEQYF. The CDR3 DNA sequence: TGTGCCAGCAGGAAATCACAGGGGACCCACGAGCAGTACTTC.

A few counts support this clonotype. This rearrangement joins TRBV13 to TRBJ1-3; D may be TRBD1 (5 bases). Germline V gives CDR1 PRHDT, CDR2 FYEKMQ (reference sequence). The CDR3 length is 16 residues. Trimming took 2 bases from V and 10 from J, leaving 21 bases between them. The CDR3 loop is CASSLLGPLGKGTIYF. The CDR3 bases are TGTGCCAGCAGCTTACTTGGCCCCCTCGGGAAGGGGACCATATATTTT.